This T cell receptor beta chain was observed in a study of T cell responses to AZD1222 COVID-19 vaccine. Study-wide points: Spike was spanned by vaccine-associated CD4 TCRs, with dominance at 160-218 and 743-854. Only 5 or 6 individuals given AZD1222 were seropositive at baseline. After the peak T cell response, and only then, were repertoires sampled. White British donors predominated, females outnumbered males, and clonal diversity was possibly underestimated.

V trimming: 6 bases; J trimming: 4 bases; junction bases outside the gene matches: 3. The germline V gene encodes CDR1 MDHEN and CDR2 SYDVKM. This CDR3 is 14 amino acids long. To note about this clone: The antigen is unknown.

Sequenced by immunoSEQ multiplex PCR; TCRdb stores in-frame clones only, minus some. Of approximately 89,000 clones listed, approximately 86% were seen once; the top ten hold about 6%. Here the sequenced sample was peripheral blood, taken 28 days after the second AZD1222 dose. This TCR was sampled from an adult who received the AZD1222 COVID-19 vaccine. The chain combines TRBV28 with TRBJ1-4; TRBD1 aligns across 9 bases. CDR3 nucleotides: TGTGCCAGCAGGTCGACAGGGGGTAATGAAAAACTGTTTTTT. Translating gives CASRSTGGNEKLFF.